A single sample is the source of the 27 T cell receptor beta chains below, sequenced in a study of Ad26.COV2.S vaccination and SARS-CoV-2 variants. The table came from immunoSEQ multiplex PCR; TCRdb's copy has only in-frame clones and leaves some out. The data show some 640,000 clones, 80% to 90% seen once. Treatment meaning: some 19 received Ad26.COV2.S at low or high dose, single or two shots; roughly 5 received placebo; per-sample allocation not given. On day 63 after the first injection, vaccine and placebo recipients gave samples. The material was peripheral blood, obtained in a trial of Ad26.COV2.S vaccine versus placebo. The source of these receptors is a person aged 18-60 years who received the Ad26.COV2.S COVID-19 vaccine or a placebo.

This chain joins TRBV4-1 and TRBJ2-3, with 13 positions matching TRBD2. This CDR3 comprises 19 residues. Germline loops: CDR1 MGHRA, CDR2 YSYEKL. V shed 3 bases and J 0 bases; nucleotides not matched to a gene: 9. The DNA for the CDR3 is TGCGCCAGCAGCCACCCGGGCCTGACTAGCGGGGGGAGCACAGATACGCAGTATTTT. It is translated as CASSHPGLTSGGSTDTQYF.

The chain links TRBV7-3 to TRBJ2-1, with D possibly being TRBD1 (5 bases). Trimming left V 5 bases short and J 5 bases short, with 22 bases between. The CDR3 loop spans 17 amino acids. Germline CDR1 reads SGHTA; CDR2 reads FQGTGA. CDR3 sequence: CASSPSPSNRLDNEQFF. DNA of the CDR3: TGTGCCAGCAGCCCGAGCCCATCGAACAGGCTGGACAATGAGCAGTTCTTC.

The chain links TRBV5-4 to TRBJ2-2; D assignment may be TRBD1 or TRBD2 (5 bases each). The germline CDR1 and CDR2 sequences are SGHNT and YYREEE (reference sequence). The CDR3 consists of 16 residues. Trimming took off 0 bases at V and 0 bases at J, with 9 bases between the two ends. CDR3 amino acids: CASSLVLGANTGELFF. The CDR3 nucleotides are TGTGCCAGCAGCTTGGTCCTGGGGGCGAACACCGGGGAGCTGTTTTTT.

The J gene is TRBJ2-1, the V gene TRBV11-3; D unclear. The germline CDR1 and CDR2 sequences are SGHNT and YENEEA. V was pared by 0 bases and J by 3 bases, with 6 bases between. The CDR3 is made up of 14 amino acids. CDR3 amino acids: CASSLDGHYNEQFF. In DNA, the CDR3 is TGTGCCAGCAGCTTAGACGGCCACTACAATGAGCAGTTCTTC.

The V gene is TRBV19, the J gene TRBJ1-1; the D is unclear. Looked up from germline, CDR1 is LNHDA and CDR2 is SQIVND (reference sequence). This CDR3 is built from 14 residues. The V end was cut by 3 bases, the J end by 6 bases, with 14 bases between. The CDR3 nucleotides are TGTGCCAGTAGTATTGCAGGTTCCTACTCTGAAGCTTTCTTT. It specifies CASSIAGSYSEAFF. Drawing the rest from reference TRBV19 and TRBJ1-1, the complete variable domain is DGGITQSPKYLFRKEGQNVTLSCEQNLNHDAMYWYRQDPGQGLRLIYYSQIVNDFQKGDIAEGYSVSREKKESFPLTVTSAQKNPTAFYLCASSIAGSYSEAFFGQGTRLTVV.

The V and J genes are TRBV11-2 and TRBJ2-5; a possible D gene is TRBD1 (5 bases). Germline CDR1 reads SGHAT; CDR2 reads FQNNGV. Between the trimmed V and J ends, which lost 5 bases and 4 bases, there was a span of 17 bases. The CDR3 loop spans 15 amino acids. The CDR3 region is CASSPNRQLGETQYF. The CDR3 nucleotides read TGTGCCAGCAGCCCCAACAGGCAACTCGGAGAGACCCAGTACTTC.

The chain is built from TRBV9 and TRBJ2-1; possible D gene TRBD1, 6 bases. Germline assignment: CDR1 SGDLS and CDR2 YYNGEE. V gave up 3 bases and J gave up 2 bases, with 12 bases separating them. CDR3 length: 15 amino acids. As DNA, the CDR3 is TGTGCCAGCAGCGAACAGGGTAGCGCCTACAATGAGCAGTTCTTC. This sequence encodes CASSEQGSAYNEQFF.

About this clone: A junction end diverges from the germline sequence, so it may reflect a read error. The chain employs TRBV12-3 or TRBV12-4 and TRBJ1-3; no reliable D call. The CDR3 runs 11 residues. The CDR3 DNA is TGTGCCAGCAGTTTAGGAGGCAGGTTCGATTTT. Amino acid sequence: CASSLGGRFDF.

The V call is TRBV6-6, the J call TRBJ1-3, with D perhaps matching TRBD1 (6 bases). V was shortened by 5 bases and J by 6 bases, with 14 bases between the two germline ends. Germline lookup yields CDR1 MNHNY and CDR2 SVGAGI (reference sequence). The CDR3 is 14 amino acids. The CDR3 sequence: CASSDTGKENTIYF. CDR3 nucleotides: TGTGCCAGCAGTGATACAGGGAAGGAAAACACCATATATTTT.

With regard to this clone: Other DNA sequences within the sample encode an identical CDR3. The chain's CDR3 is CASSYSRGNQPQHF. CDR3 sequence (DNA): TGTGCCAGCAGTTACTCTCGGGGCAATCAGCCCCAGCATTTT. This chain links TRBV6-5 with TRBJ1-5; no definite D call. Per the germline V gene, CDR1 is MNHEY and CDR2 is SVGAGI. V dropped 0 bases and J dropped 2 bases, with 5 bases sitting between them. CDR3 length: 14 residues.

The chain combines TRBV6-5 with TRBJ2-2; the D is unclear. Trimming removed 5 bases at V and 6 bases at J, with 16 bases between. The germline V gene encodes CDR1 MNHEY and CDR2 SVGAGI. There are 15 residues in the CDR3. The chain's CDR3 is CASSRGPRLAGELFF. In DNA, the CDR3 is TGTGCCAGCAGTCGCGGACCGAGATTGGCCGGGGAGCTGTTTTTT.

V gene TRBV18 combines with J gene TRBJ2-1; D ambiguous. CDR3 size: 13 residues. Trimming pared 0 bases from V and 10 bases from J, leaving 10 bases between. Germline values: CDR1 KGHSH, CDR2 LQKENI. The CDR3 spells CASSPPMDYEQFF. In DNA, the CDR3 is TGTGCCAGCTCACCACCTATGGATTACGAGCAGTTCTTC.

V usage is TRBV7-6 and J usage is TRBJ2-7; a weak D match, TRBD1 (6 bases). CDR3 size: 15 residues. The germline V and J ends were trimmed by 4 bases and 2 bases, with 15 bases remaining between them. CDR1 is SGHVS and CDR2 is FNYEAQ in the germline V gene. Here the CDR3 DNA reads TGTGCCAGCAGCTCACACTTCACAGGGACCTACGAGCAGTACTTC. Protein: CASSSHFTGTYEQYF.

The chain recombines TRBV11-2 with TRBJ1-1; TRBD1 matches 10 bases. Germline values: CDR1 SGHAT, CDR2 FQNNGV. This CDR3 region has 16 residues. The trim removed 1 base at V and 3 bases at J, leaving 5 bases unmatched. The CDR3 nucleotides are TGTGCCAGCAGCTTAGGGACAGGGGGTTGGCACACTGAAGCTTTCTTT. Translation: CASSLGTGGWHTEAFF.

This chain links TRBV7-2 with TRBJ1-6; TRBD1 matches at 7 bases. Germline V gene sequence: CDR1 SGHTA, CDR2 FQGNSA. With V trimmed by 4 bases and J by 8 bases, 5 bases remained unmatched. The CDR3 has 14 residues. This chain's CDR3 is CASSYYRGDSPLHF. CDR3 nucleotide sequence: TGTGCCAGCAGCTACTACAGGGGTGATTCACCCCTCCACTTT.

This rearrangement joins TRBV2 to TRBJ1-5, with unresolved D. Germline V lookup: CDR1 SNHLY, CDR2 FYNNEI. This CDR3 comprises 16 residues. Trimming left V 3 bases short and J 0 bases short, with 12 bases between. In DNA, the CDR3 is TGTGCCAGCAGTGACGCCAGTAGTTATAGCAATCAGCCCCAGCATTTT. This encodes CASSDASSYSNQPQHF.

CDR3 coding DNA: TGTGCCAGCACCCCTTCCTTCGCAGGCACAGATACGCAGTATTTT. Protein: CASTPSFAGTDTQYF. The rearrangement uses TRBV6-2 or TRBV6-3 and TRBJ2-3; D is unresolved. V gave up 7 bases and J gave up 1 base, with 15 bases separating them. The length of the CDR3 is 15 residues. Looked up from germline, CDR1 is MNHEY and CDR2 is SVGEGT.

The chain couples TRBV11-2 to TRBJ1-2; no definite D call. There are 16 residues in the CDR3. CDR1 is SGHAT, CDR2 FQNNGV, per germline. V was clipped by 0 bases and J by 4 bases, with 15 bases between them. DNA for the CDR3: TGTGCCAGCAGCTTAGATCTGGTACAGAGGGCCTATGGCTACACCTTC. The encoded protein is CASSLDLVQRAYGYTF.

Here the CDR3 DNA reads TGTGCCAGCAACCGGGGACTAGCTGGGCCCTACGAGCAGTACTTC. Protein product: CASNRGLAGPYEQYF. The chain recombines TRBV2 with TRBJ2-7; TRBD2 matches at 9 bases. CDR1 is SNHLY and CDR2 is FYNNEI in the germline V gene. This CDR3 has 15 amino acids. The junction had 9 bases not matched to a gene; V was cut back by 7 bases and J by 2 bases.

The chain recombines TRBV28 with TRBJ2-7, with D maybe TRBD2 (5 bases). The CDR3 covers 16 residues. The V gene's germline CDR1 is MDHEN and CDR2 SYDVKM. V lost 5 bases and J 7 bases, leaving 24 bases between the germline ends. In DNA form, the CDR3 reads TGTGCCAGCAGTCCAGCTGGTAGCGCTCCCAGGAGAGAGCAGTACTTC. Its protein product is CASSPAGSAPRREQYF.

V usage is TRBV7-9 and J usage is TRBJ1-1, with D hard to call. The germline gives CDR1 SEHNR, CDR2 FQNEAQ (reference sequence). The CDR3 runs to 10 residues. The V end was cut by 10 bases, the J end by 5 bases, with 8 bases between. This CDR3 is CAILSTEAFF. The CDR3, as DNA: TGTGCCATCCTTTCGACTGAAGCTTTCTTT.

The chain combines TRBV7-9 with TRBJ1-4, with D possibly TRBD1 on 5 matching bases. This CDR3 has 16 residues. V gave up 4 bases and J gave up 7 bases, with 19 bases separating them. The germline gives CDR1 SEHNR, CDR2 FQNEAQ (reference sequence). The CDR3 reads CASSSRATRGREKLFF. The CDR3 DNA follows: TGTGCCAGCAGCTCCCGGGCCACACGGGGACGTGAAAAACTGTTTTTT.

In regard to this clone: Other DNA sequences from this sample encode an identical CDR3 as well. This rearrangement joins TRBV5-1 to TRBJ1-2; D is perhaps TRBD1 (5 bases). The CDR3 totals 14 residues. The germline V gene encodes CDR1 SGHRS and CDR2 YFSETQ. Trimming pared 0 bases from V and 0 bases from J, leaving 6 bases between. The CDR3 protein is CASSLGQPNYGYTF. Here the CDR3 DNA reads TGCGCCAGCAGCTTGGGACAGCCTAACTATGGCTACACCTTC.

The rearrangement uses TRBV27 and TRBJ1-2; possibly TRBD1 for D (5 bases). The germline V gene has CDR1 MNHEY and CDR2 SMNVEV (reference sequence). Trimming removed 6 bases from V and 6 bases from J, with 14 bases in between. The CDR3 covers 13 residues. This CDR3 reads CASSYRPRDGYTF. CDR3 bases: TGTGCCAGCAGCTACCGTCCCAGGGATGGCTACACCTTC.

The CDR3 protein is CASSLVASGSNEQYF. DNA of the CDR3: TGTGCCAGCAGCTTGGTGGCTAGCGGGAGCAACGAGCAGTACTTC. The V call is TRBV5-6, the J call TRBJ2-7, with 10 bases lining up with TRBD2. The CDR3 is made up of 15 amino acids. After removal of 0 bases from V and 5 bases from J, the junction contained 5 bases not matched to a gene. Per germline, CDR1 SGHDT and CDR2 YYEEEE. Looking up the rest from reference TRBV5-6 and TRBJ2-7 gives the full variable domain: DAGVTQSPTHLIKTRGQQVTLRCSPKSGHDTVSWYQQALGQGPQFIFQYYEEEERQRGNFPDRFSGHQFPNYSSELNVNALLLGDSALYLCASSLVASGSNEQYFGPGTRLTVT.

This clone was seen a single time. V is TRBV20-1 and J is TRBJ2-7; D unresolved. Trimming removed 3 bases at V and 1 base at J, with 13 bases between. Per germline, CDR1 DFQATT and CDR2 SNEGSKA (reference sequence). The CDR3 contains 14 residues. The CDR3 nucleotides read TGCAGTGCTAGTTGGCAGGCCCAATCCTACGAGCAGTACTTC. Translation gives CSASWQAQSYEQYF.

The genes are TRBV7-8 and TRBJ2-7; tentative D call: TRBD2 (5 bases). The CDR3 spans 13 residues. Trimming removed 1 base from V and 6 bases from J, with 10 bases in between. Germline V gives CDR1 SGHVS, CDR2 FQNEAQ. The CDR3 DNA sequence: TGTGCCAGCAGCTTAGTAACGGGGTCCGAGCAGTACTTC. Translation gives CASSLVTGSEQYF.